This TCR beta chain was documented in a study of early T cells in non-severe SARS-CoV-2 infection. Study-level background: Chains were not paired, and sequencing was done on bulk RNA from unsorted whole blood. Whole-study findings and limits: CD4 and private specificities were missed by VDJdb matching, which favored anti-spike CD8 responses.

There are many counts of this clonotype. The target antigen is unknown. The CDR3 loop spans 14 amino acids. The ends lost 3 bases at V and 3 bases at J; junction bases unmatched: 2. CDR1 LNHDA and CDR2 SQIVND come from the germline V gene (reference sequence). Each single cDNA molecule received a unique molecular identifier. TCRdb reprocessed the 5' RACE reads via MiXCR and lists one record per CDR3 protein. The sample includes about 35,000 distinct CDR3 sequences, around 5.8% of them seen just once. The genes are TRBV19 and TRBJ2-7; 10 nucleotides align to TRBD2. The material sequenced was whole blood, taken at baseline. The receptor comes from an adult who was a healthcare worker with PCR-confirmed SARS-CoV-2 infection or an uninfected control (not recorded which). CDR3: CASSMASGGYEQYF. The CDR3 coding sequence is TGTGCCAGTAGTATGGCTAGCGGGGGCTACGAGCAGTACTTC. Full variable domain (rest looked up from reference TRBV19 and TRBJ2-7): DGGITQSPKYLFRKEGQNVTLSCEQNLNHDAMYWYRQDPGQGLRLIYYSQIVNDFQKGDIAEGYSVSREKKESFPLTVTSAQKNPTAFYLCASSMASGGYEQYFGPGTRLTVT.